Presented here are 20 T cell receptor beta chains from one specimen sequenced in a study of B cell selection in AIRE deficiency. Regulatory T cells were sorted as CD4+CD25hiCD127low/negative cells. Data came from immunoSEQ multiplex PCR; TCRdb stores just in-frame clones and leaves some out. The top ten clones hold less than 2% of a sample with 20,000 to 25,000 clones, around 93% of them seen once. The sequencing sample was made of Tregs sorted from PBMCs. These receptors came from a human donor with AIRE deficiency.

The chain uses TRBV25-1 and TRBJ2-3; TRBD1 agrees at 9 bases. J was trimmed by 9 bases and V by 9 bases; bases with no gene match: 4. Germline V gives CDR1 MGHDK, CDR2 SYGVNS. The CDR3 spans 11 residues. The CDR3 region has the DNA TGTGCCAGTACAGGGGGCGGGACGCAGTATTTT. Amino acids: CASTGGGTQYF.

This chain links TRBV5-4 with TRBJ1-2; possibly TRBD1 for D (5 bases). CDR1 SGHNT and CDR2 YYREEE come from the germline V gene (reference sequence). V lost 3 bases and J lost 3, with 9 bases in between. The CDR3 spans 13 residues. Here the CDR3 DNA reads TGTGCCAGCAGCTCTGGGGGGGACTATGGCTACACCTTC. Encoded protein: CASSSGGDYGYTF.

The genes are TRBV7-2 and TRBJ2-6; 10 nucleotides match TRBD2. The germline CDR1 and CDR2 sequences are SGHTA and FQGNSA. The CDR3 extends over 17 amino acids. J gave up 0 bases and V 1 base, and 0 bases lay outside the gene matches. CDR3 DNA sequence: TGTGCCAGCAGCTTAGTAGCGGGAGGCTCTGGGGCCAACGTCCTGACTTTC. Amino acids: CASSLVAGGSGANVLTF.

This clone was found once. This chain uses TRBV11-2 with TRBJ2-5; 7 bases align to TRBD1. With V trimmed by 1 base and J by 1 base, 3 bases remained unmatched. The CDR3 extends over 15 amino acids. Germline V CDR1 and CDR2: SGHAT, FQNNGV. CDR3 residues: CASSLGGTAQETQYF. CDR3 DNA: TGTGCCAGCAGCTTAGGGGGGACAGCCCAAGAGACCCAGTACTTC.

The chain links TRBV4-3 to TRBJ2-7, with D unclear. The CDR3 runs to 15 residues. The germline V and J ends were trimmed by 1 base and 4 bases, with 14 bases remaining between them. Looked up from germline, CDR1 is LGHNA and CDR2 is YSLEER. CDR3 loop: CASSQGSQLVYEQYF. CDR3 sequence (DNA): TGCGCCAGCAGCCAAGGAAGTCAGCTGGTTTACGAGCAGTACTTC.

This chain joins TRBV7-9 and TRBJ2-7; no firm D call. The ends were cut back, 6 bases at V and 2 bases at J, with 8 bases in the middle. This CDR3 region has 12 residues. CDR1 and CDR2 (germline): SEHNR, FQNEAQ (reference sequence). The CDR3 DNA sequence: TGTGCCAGCAGTTGGCTTACCTACGAGCAGTACTTC. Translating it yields CASSWLTYEQYF.

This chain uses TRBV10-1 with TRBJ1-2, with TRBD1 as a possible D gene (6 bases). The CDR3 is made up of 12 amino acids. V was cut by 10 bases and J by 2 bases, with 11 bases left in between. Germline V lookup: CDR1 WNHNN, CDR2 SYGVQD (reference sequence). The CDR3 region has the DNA TGCGCCACCTGGACAGAAAACTATGGCTACACCTTC. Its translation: CATWTENYGYTF.

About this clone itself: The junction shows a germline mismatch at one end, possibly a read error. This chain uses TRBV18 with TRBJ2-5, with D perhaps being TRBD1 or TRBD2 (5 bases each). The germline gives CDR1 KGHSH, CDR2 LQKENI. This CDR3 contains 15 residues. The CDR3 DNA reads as TGTGCCAGCTCTCCACCGGGGCTCCTCGAAAAGACCCAGTACTTC. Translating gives CASSPPGLLEKTQYF.

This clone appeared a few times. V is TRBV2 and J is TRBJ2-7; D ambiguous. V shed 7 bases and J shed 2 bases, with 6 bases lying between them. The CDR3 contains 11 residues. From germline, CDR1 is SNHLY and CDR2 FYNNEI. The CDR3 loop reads CASTLAYEQYF. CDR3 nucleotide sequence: TGTGCCAGCACGTTAGCCTACGAGCAGTACTTC. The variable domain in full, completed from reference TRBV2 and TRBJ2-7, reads EPEVTQTPSHQVTQMGQEVILRCVPISNHLYFYWYRQILGQKVEFLVSFYNNEISEKSEIFDDQFSVERPDGSNFTLKIRSTKLEDSAMYFCASTLAYEQYFGPGTRLTVT.

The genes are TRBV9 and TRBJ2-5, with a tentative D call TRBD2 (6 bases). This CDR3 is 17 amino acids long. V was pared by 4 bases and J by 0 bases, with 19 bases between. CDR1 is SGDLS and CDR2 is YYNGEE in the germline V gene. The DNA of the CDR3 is TGTGCCAGCAGCTCACCTAGAGGAGGACTACACCAAGAGACCCAGTACTTC. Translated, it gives CASSSPRGGLHQETQYF. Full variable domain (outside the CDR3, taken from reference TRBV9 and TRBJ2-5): DSGVTQTPKHLITATGQRVTLRCSPRSGDLSVYWYQQSLDQGLQFLIQYYNGEERAKGNILERFSAQQFPDLHSELNLSSLELGDSALYFCASSSPRGGLHQETQYFGPGTRLLVL.

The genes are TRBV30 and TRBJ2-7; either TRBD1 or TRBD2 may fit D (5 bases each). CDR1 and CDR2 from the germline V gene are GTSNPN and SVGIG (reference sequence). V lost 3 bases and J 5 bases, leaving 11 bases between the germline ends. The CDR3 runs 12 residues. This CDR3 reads CAWSPGHHEQYF. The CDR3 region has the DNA TGTGCCTGGAGCCCGGGGCACCACGAGCAGTACTTC.

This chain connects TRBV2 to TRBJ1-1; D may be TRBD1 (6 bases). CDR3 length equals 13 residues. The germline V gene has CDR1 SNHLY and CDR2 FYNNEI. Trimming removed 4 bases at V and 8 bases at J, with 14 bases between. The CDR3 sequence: CASSVGGAEEAFF. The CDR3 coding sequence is TGTGCCAGCAGTGTGGGGGGCGCCGAAGAAGCTTTCTTT.

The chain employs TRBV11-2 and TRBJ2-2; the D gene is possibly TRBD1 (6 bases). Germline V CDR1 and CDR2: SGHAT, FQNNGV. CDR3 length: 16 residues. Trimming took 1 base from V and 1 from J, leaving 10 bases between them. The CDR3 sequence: CASSLVTGLNTGELFF. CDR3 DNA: TGTGCCAGCAGCTTAGTGACAGGATTGAACACCGGGGAGCTGTTTTTT.

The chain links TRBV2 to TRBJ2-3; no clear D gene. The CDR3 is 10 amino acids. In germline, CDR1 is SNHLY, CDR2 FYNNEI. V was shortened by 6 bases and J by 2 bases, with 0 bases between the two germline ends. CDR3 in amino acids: CASSTDTQYF. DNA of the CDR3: TGTGCCAGCAGCACAGATACGCAGTATTTT. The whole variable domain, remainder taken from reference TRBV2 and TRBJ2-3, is EPEVTQTPSHQVTQMGQEVILRCVPISNHLYFYWYRQILGQKVEFLVSFYNNEISEKSEIFDDQFSVERPDGSNFTLKIRSTKLEDSAMYFCASSTDTQYFGPGTRLTVL.

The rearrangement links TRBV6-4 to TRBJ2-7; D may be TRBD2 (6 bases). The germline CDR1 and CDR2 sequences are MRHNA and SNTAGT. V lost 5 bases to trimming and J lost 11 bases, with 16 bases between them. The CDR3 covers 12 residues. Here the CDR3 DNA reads TGTGCCAGCAGTTCCCTGTTGACTAGGGAGTACTTC. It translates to CASSSLLTREYF.

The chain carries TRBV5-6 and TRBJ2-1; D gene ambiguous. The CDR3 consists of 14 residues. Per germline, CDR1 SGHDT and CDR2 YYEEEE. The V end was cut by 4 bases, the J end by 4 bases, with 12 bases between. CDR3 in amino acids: CASSLGGAYNEQFF. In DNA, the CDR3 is TGTGCCAGCAGCCTAGGCGGCGCGTACAATGAGCAGTTCTTC.

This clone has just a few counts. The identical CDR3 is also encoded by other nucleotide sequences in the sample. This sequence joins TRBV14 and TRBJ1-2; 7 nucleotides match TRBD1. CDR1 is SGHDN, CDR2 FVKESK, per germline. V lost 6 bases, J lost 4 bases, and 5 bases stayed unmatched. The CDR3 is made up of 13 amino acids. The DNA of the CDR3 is TGTGCCAGCAGTCGAGGGGGCGGCTATGGCTACACCTTC. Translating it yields CASSRGGGYGYTF.

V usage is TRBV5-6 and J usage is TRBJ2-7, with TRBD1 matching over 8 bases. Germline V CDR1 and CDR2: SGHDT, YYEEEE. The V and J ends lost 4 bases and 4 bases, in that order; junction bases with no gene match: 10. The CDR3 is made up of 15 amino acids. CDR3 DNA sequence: TGTGCCAGCAGCATAGGACAGGGATTTACGTACGAGCAGTACTTC. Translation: CASSIGQGFTYEQYF.

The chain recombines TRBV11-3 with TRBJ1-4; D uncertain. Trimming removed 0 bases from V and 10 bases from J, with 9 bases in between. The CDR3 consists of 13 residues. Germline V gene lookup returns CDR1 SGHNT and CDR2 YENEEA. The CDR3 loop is CASSLDRKGKLFF. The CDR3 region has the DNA TGTGCCAGCAGCTTAGATCGGAAGGGAAAACTGTTTTTT.

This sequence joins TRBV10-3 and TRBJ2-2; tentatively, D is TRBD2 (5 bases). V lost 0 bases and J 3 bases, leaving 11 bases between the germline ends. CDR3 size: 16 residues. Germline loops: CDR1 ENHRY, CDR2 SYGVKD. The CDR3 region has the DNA TGTGCCATCAGTGAGTCTCCCGGGGTACACACCGGGGAGCTGTTTTTT. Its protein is CAISESPGVHTGELFF.